These 29 T cell receptor beta chains were all obtained from the same sample, sequenced in a study of tumor-infiltrating lymphocytes in primary liver carcinoma. Constant-region priming of around 530 ng total RNA yielded TCR beta cDNA. Slightly modified ARM-PCR, run as three nested multiplex PCR rounds, produced the TCR beta libraries. TRBV1-TRBV30 forward primers paired with a C-beta reverse primer were used in the first two PCR rounds, which ran roughly 10 cycles each. TCRdb redid the calling of the multiplex PCR reads with MiXCR, one entry per CDR3 protein. The sample yields approximately 190,000 distinct CDR3 sequences, about 85% seen once. Both RNA and DNA were isolated together from about 21-30 mg of bulk tissue that had not been sorted. The sequencing sample was made of tumor tissue from primary liver carcinoma. The receptors originated from a man between 35 and 55 years old with primary liver carcinoma and hepatitis B virus infection.

In this sample, this clonotype turned up once. V gene TRBV29-1 combines with J gene TRBJ2-5, with 10 bases lining up with TRBD2. The CDR3 is made up of 13 amino acids. Germline assignment: CDR1 SQVTM and CDR2 ANQGSEA. The CDR3 protein is CCGPSGRGETQYF. The CDR3 region has the DNA TGCTGCGGCCCTAGCGGGAGAGGGGAGACCCAGTACTTC.

The chain joins TRBV29-1 to TRBJ2-2; the D is unclear. This CDR3 comprises 13 residues. Germline CDR1 SQVTM, CDR2 ANQGSEA. V was pared by 4 bases and J by 4 bases, with 10 bases between. CDR3 region: CSVAGPCTGELFF. In DNA, the CDR3 is TGCAGCGTTGCCGGTCCGTGCACCGGGGAGCTGTTTTTT.

As regards this clonotype: The junction departs from germline at one end; a sequencing error may be responsible. The chain uses TRBV6-1 and TRBJ1-5; the D gene is possibly TRBD1 (5 bases). The germline gives CDR1 MNHNS, CDR2 SASEGT. The CDR3 totals 15 residues. The CDR3 DNA is TGTGCCAGCAGGGGCAGGGTGTTTCGAAATCAGCCCCAACATTTT. It codes for CASRGRVFRNQPQHF.

Notes on this clonotype: An end of the junction does not agree with germline; a read error may underlie this. The chain carries TRBV29-1 and TRBJ1-3; D call uncertain. Germline V lookup: CDR1 SQVTM, CDR2 ANQGSEA. CDR3 length: 14 residues. CDR3 nucleotides: TGCAGCGTACTAGCCTCCGACTCTGGAAACATCATATATTTT. The encoded protein is CSVLASDSGNIIYF.

As regards this clonotype: This may be a read error: a much more frequent sequence differs by one nucleotide. The chain uses TRBV24-1 and TRBJ2-6; perhaps TRBD1 as D (5 bases). CDR3 length equals 15 residues. Looked up from germline, CDR1 is KGHDR and CDR2 is SFDVKD. CDR3 DNA sequence: TGTGCCACCAGTGATCACCTATCTGGGGCCAACGTCCGGACTTTC. It encodes CATSDHLSGANVRTF.

The chain employs TRBV4-3 and TRBJ1-6; possible D gene TRBD1, 6 bases. CDR1 is LGHNA and CDR2 is YSLEER in the germline V gene. V gave up 0 bases and J gave up 17 bases, with 35 bases separating them. The CDR3 is made up of 20 amino acids. For the CDR3, the DNA is TGCGCCAGCAGCCAAGATCTCCTAGGGCAGGGGTCGTCCTATAATTCATCCGTCCACTTT. This sequence encodes CASSQDLLGQGSSYNSSVHF.

As concerns this clonotype: One end of the junction is discordant with germline, which a read error may explain. The rearrangement joins TRBV2 to TRBJ2-1; 11 positions match TRBD2. Germline lookup yields CDR1 SNHLY and CDR2 FYNNEI. The CDR3 runs 16 residues. The CDR3 DNA is TGTGCCAGCACAAACTTAGGGACTAGCGGCAGCAATGAGCAGTTATTC. The encoded protein is CASTNLGTSGSNEQLF.

Remarks on this clonotype: No conserved phenylalanine or tryptophan ends this CDR3, so it is likely a read error. The rearrangement links TRBV6-1 to TRBJ2-2, with D perhaps matching TRBD2 (6 bases). This CDR3 spans 15 amino acids. Germline assignment: CDR1 MNHNS and CDR2 SASEGT. The V end lost 0 bases, the J end lost 7 bases, and 12 bases lay between the germline ends. The CDR3 sequence is CASSEASGRGGELFL. In DNA, the CDR3 is TGTGCCAGCAGTGAAGCGTCGGGGCGGGGCGGGGAGCTGTTTCTT.

This clonotype was seen a few times. A much larger clonotype is one base distant, so this may be a read error. This chain connects TRBV5-5 to TRBJ2-1, with TRBD1 matching 8 bases. CDR1 is SGHKS and CDR2 is YYEKEE in the germline V gene (reference sequence). CDR3 length: 15 residues. This CDR3 is CASSLQGESYDEQFF. DNA for the CDR3: TGTGCCAGCAGCTTACAGGGGGAGAGCTACGATGAGCAGTTCTTC. The complete variable domain, with remaining parts taken from reference TRBV5-5 and TRBJ2-1, reads DAGVTQSPTHLIKTRGQQVTLRCSPISGHKSVSWYQQVLGQGPQFIFQYYEKEERGRGNFPDRFSARQFPNYSSELNVNALLLGDSALYLCASSLQGESYDEQFFGPGTRLTVL.

Concerning this clonotype itself: An end of the junction does not agree with germline; a read error may underlie this. The chain recombines TRBV4-3 with TRBJ1-6; D gene uncertain. The CDR3 consists of 16 residues. Germline CDR1 reads LGHNA; CDR2 reads YSLEER. CDR3 sequence (DNA): TGCGCCAGCAGCTATGCACAAACCGTCGATAATCCACCCCCCCACTTT. Amino acid sequence: CASSYAQTVDNPPPHF.

This clonotype was seen just once. The DNA of the CDR3 is TGTCCTAGCAGTTTGGAGGCTAGCCAAGAGACCCAGTACTTC. Translation: CPSSLEASQETQYF. The rearrangement uses TRBV5-6 and TRBJ2-5; tentative D call: TRBD2 (5 bases). The CDR3 runs 14 residues. Germline loops: CDR1 SGHDT, CDR2 YYEEEE.

Remarks on this clonotype: The germline gene is not matched at one end of the junction; a read error may be the cause. This chain joins TRBV12-3 or TRBV12-4 and TRBJ2-3; TRBD2 agrees at 7 bases. The CDR3 totals 17 residues. The CDR3 reads CASSLRGQLASAETQYF. The CDR3 DNA reads TGTGCCAGCAGTTTACGGGGCCAACTAGCGTCCGCCGAGACGCAGTATTTC.

This chain links TRBV11-2 with TRBJ1-2; D ambiguous. Trimming stripped 0 bases from V and 10 bases from J, with 12 bases between. The CDR3 runs 13 residues. Germline CDR1 reads SGHAT; CDR2 reads FQNNGV. This CDR3 is CASSLDAGGAYTF. Here the CDR3 DNA reads TGTGCCAGCAGCTTAGATGCGGGAGGAGCCTACACCTTC.

Notes on this clonotype: An end of the junction does not agree with germline; a read error may underlie this. The gene calls are TRBV28 and TRBJ2-1, with 7 bases that match TRBD2. The germline gives CDR1 MDHEN, CDR2 SYDVKM. The CDR3 sequence is 14 residues long. In DNA form, the CDR3 reads TGTGCCAGTAGTTTCGGGCGGGAGTGCGATGAGCAGTTCTTC. Its translation: CASSFGRECDEQFF.

As regards this clonotype: A read error may account for a junction end that differs from germline. The rearrangement uses TRBV11-2 and TRBJ2-6, with D perhaps TRBD1 (5 bases). Germline lookup yields CDR1 SGHAT and CDR2 FQNNGV. The CDR3 totals 16 residues. For the CDR3, the DNA is TGTGCCGGCAGCTTATCGTCAGGGATTGGGGTCAACGTCCTGATTTTC. It translates to CAGSLSSGIGVNVLIF.

Points on this clonotype: At one end the junction does not follow the germline gene, possibly because of a read error. V and J are TRBV11-2 and TRBJ2-7; maybe TRBD2 (6 bases). CDR3 length equals 16 residues. From germline, CDR1 is SGHAT and CDR2 FQNNGV. The CDR3 nucleotides read TGTGCCAGCAGTCAATATTTACAGACTAGATCCTACGAACAGTACTTC. This sequence encodes CASSQYLQTRSYEQYF.

In regard to this clonotype: The CDR3 carries no conserved terminal phenylalanine or tryptophan, so it likely arises from a read error. V usage is TRBV6-6 and J usage is TRBJ2-1; 7 nucleotides align to TRBD1. The CDR3 extends over 14 amino acids. Germline assignment: CDR1 MNHNY and CDR2 SVGAGI (reference sequence). The CDR3 loop is CTSSYGQGDNEQFS. CDR3 DNA sequence: TGTACCAGCAGTTACGGGCAGGGGGACAATGAGCAGTTCTCC.

In the case of this clonotype: This CDR3 is missing its conserved last phenylalanine or tryptophan, likely due to a read error. The genes are TRBV6-5 and TRBJ2-1; TRBD2 agrees at 9 bases. Germline CDR1 is MNHEY and CDR2 is SVGAGI. CDR3 size: 16 residues. J gave up 9 bases and V 9 bases, and 18 bases lay outside the gene matches. The CDR3 spells CASSPILAGRHGEQFL. CDR3 sequence (DNA): TGTGCCAGTAGTCCTATCCTAGCGGGACGCCATGGTGAGCAGTTCTTA.

The chain links TRBV6-5 to TRBJ2-1, with 8 bases lining up with TRBD2. CDR1 MNHEY and CDR2 SVGAGI come from the germline V gene. Unmatched junction bases numbered 13, after V lost 0 bases and J lost 9 bases. CDR3 length equals 17 residues. CDR3 coding DNA: TGTGCCAGCAGTTACTCCGGGACTAGTGGGAGAGGGATTGAGCAGTTCTTC. Residues: CASSYSGTSGRGIEQFF.

J is TRBJ2-7 and V is TRBV5-1; TRBD2 is a possible D gene (5 bases). The ends were cut back, 5 bases at V and 4 bases at J, with 13 bases in the middle. The CDR3 is made up of 13 amino acids. CDR1 is SGHRS and CDR2 is YFSETQ in the germline V gene. CDR3 nucleotides: TGCGCCAGCAGTCGCGCACTAGAGTACGAGCAGTACTTC. It encodes CASSRALEYEQYF.

In its sample, this clonotype was seen many times. The genes are TRBV30 and TRBJ1-1; D gene uncertain. The CDR3 length is 13 residues. CDR1 is GTSNPN, CDR2 SVGIG, per germline (reference sequence). Trimming pared 3 bases from V and 7 bases from J, leaving 15 bases between. The CDR3 reads CAWRSSGMYEAFF. The CDR3 DNA reads TGTGCCTGGAGAAGTTCCGGGATGTATGAAGCTTTCTTT.

Worth noting for this clonotype: One junction end disagrees with the germline gene, perhaps due to a read error. V usage is TRBV6-1 and J usage is TRBJ2-1, with 9 positions matching TRBD2. The CDR3 runs to 15 residues. The germline V gene has CDR1 MNHNS and CDR2 SASEGT. CDR3 nucleotide sequence: TGTGCCAGCAATGAAGAAGCGGGAGGATATAATGAGCGGTTCTTC. It codes for CASNEEAGGYNERFF.

This rearrangement joins TRBV10-3 to TRBJ2-7; 8 bases are shared with TRBD2. J gave up 4 bases and V 6 bases, and 8 bases lay outside the gene matches. The CDR3 consists of 14 residues. Germline CDR1 reads ENHRY; CDR2 reads SYGVKD. CDR3 in amino acids: CAIRGGSGAYEQYF. The CDR3 coding sequence is TGTGCCATCAGAGGAGGTAGCGGGGCTTACGAGCAGTACTTC.

As to this clonotype: Compared with germline, one end of the junction differs, possibly owing to a read error. The chain is built from TRBV29-1 and TRBJ1-1; D not certain. Germline CDR1 and CDR2: SQVTM and ANQGSEA. The CDR3 contains 14 residues. This CDR3 reads CSVELGLMNTDAFF. The CDR3 DNA is TGCAGTGTTGAACTTGGCCTCATGAACACTGATGCTTTCTTT.

As for this clonotype: An end of the junction does not agree with germline; a read error may underlie this. The chain joins TRBV11-1 to TRBJ2-4; D might be TRBD2 (6 bases). This CDR3 spans 17 amino acids. Germline lookup yields CDR1 SGHAT and CDR2 FQDESV (reference sequence). In DNA, the CDR3 is TGTGCCAGCAGCTTACCCGTGACTAGTGGGACCAAAAACATTGAGTACTTC. Translating it yields CASSLPVTSGTKNIEYF. The full variable domain, with the rest looked up from reference TRBV11-1 and TRBJ2-4, is EAEVAQSPRYKITEKSQAVAFWCDPISGHATLYWYRQILGQGPELLVQFQDESVVDDSQLPKDRFSAERLKGVDSTLKIQPAELGDSAMYLCASSLPVTSGTKNIEYFGAGTRLSVL.

This clonotype was seen a single time. With a much larger clone just one base away, this may be a read error. The chain uses TRBV21-1 and TRBJ2-7; TRBD1, as called in the table, went unchecked against the DNA. TRBV21-1 is noted as a pseudogene. The CDR3 length is 18 residues. CDR3 in DNA: TGTGCCAGCAGCCCACCGAATCTCTCAGGGACGGGCTCCTACGAGCAGTGCTTC. Translated: CASSPPNLSGTGSYEQCF.

This rearrangement joins TRBV10-3 to TRBJ2-3; 8 bases map to TRBD1. Trimming cost V 11 bases and J 1 base; bases outside gene matches: 8. CDR3 length equals 14 residues. Germline lookup yields CDR1 ENHRY and CDR2 SYGVKD. The CDR3 sequence: CAVFGTGGTDTQYF. The CDR3, as DNA: TGTGCCGTATTCGGGACAGGTGGCACAGATACGCAGTATTTT.

Worth noting for this clonotype: At one end, the junction sequence differs from germline, possibly due to a read error. The chain uses TRBV11-2 and TRBJ2-7, with 7 bases that match TRBD2. The CDR3 is 12 amino acids. From germline, CDR1 is SGHAT and CDR2 FQNNGV. This CDR3 is CVSSPGDYEEYF. The CDR3 DNA reads TGTGTCAGCAGTCCCGGGGACTACGAGGAGTACTTC.

As for this clonotype: Relative to the germline gene, one junction end is altered; a read error may explain this. V and J are TRBV6-6 and TRBJ1-2, with D possibly matching TRBD1 (6 bases). Looked up from germline, CDR1 is MNHNY and CDR2 is SVGAGI (reference sequence). The CDR3 covers 14 residues. The CDR3 sequence is CTSRPTGGREDYTF. DNA for the CDR3: TGTACCAGCCGACCTACGGGGGGCAGGGAAGACTACACCTTC.